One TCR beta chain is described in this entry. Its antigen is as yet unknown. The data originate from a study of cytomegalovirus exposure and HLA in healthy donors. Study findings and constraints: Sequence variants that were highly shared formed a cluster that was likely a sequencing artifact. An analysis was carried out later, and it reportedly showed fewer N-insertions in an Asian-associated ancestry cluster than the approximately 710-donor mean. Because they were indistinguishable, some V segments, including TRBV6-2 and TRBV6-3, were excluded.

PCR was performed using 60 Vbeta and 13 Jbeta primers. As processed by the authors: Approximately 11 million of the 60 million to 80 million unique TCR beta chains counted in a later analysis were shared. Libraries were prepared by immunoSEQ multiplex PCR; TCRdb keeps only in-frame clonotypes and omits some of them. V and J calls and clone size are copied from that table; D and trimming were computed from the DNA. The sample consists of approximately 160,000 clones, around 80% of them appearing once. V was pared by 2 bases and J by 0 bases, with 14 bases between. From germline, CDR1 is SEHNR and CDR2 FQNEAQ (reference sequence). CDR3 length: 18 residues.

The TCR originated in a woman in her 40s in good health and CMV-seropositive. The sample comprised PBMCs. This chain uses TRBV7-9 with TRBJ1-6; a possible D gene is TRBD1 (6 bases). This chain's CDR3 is CASSLSRSRGSYNSPLHF. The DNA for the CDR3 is TGTGCCAGCAGCTTATCCCGTTCCAGGGGCTCCTATAATTCACCCCTCCACTTT. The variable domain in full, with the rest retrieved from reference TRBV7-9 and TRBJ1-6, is DTGVSQNPRHKITKRGQNVTFRCDPISEHNRLYWYRQTLGQGPEFLTYFQNEAQLEKSRLLSDRFSAERPKGSFSTLEIQRTEQGDSAMYLCASSLSRSRGSYNSPLHFGNGTRLTVT.